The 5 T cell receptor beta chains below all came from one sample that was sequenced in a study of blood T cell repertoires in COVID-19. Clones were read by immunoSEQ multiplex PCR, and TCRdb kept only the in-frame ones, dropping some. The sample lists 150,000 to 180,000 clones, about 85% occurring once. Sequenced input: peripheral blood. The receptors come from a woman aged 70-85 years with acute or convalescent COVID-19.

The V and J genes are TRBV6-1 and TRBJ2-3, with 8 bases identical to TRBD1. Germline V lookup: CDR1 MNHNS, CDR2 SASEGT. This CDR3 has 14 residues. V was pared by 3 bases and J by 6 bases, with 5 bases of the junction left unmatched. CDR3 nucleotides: TGTGCCAGCAGTGAGGGGCAGGGGGCCGATACGCAGTATTTT. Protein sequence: CASSEGQGADTQYF.

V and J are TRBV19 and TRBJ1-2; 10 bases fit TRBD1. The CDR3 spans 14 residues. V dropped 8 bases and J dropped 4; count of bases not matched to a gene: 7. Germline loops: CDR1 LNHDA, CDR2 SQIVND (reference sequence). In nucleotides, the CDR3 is TGTGCCAGTTACCGACAGGGGGCAGGCTATGGCTACACCTTC. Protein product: CASYRQGAGYGYTF.

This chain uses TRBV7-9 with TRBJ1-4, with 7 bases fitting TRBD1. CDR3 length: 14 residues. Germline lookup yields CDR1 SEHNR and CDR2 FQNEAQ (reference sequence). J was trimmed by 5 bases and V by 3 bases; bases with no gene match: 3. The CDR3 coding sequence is TGTGCCAGCAGCTTGGACAGGATAAATGAAAAACTGTTTTTT. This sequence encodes CASSLDRINEKLFF.

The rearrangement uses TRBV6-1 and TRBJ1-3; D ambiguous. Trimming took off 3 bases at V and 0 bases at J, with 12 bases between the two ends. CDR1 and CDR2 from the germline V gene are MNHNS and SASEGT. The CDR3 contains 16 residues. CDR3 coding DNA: TGTGCCAGCAGTGAGATTACAGCAGGCTCTGGAAACACCATATATTTT. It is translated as CASSEITAGSGNTIYF.

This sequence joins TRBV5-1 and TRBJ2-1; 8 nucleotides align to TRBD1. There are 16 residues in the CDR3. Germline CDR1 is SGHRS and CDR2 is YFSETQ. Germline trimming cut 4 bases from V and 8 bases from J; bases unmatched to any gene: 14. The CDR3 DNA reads TGCGCCAGCAGCGCTCCAGGGGGCGCATCGCTACATGAGCAGTTCTTC. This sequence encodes CASSAPGGASLHEQFF.